The sequence of this T cell receptor beta chain was determined in a study of chronic HIV infection and antiretroviral therapy. MiXCR, run by TCRdb on the 5' RACE reads, gives a single entry per CDR3 protein. The table shows about 38,000 distinct CDR3 sequences, with more than 8% occurring only once. V shed 4 bases and J shed 4 bases, with 14 bases lying between them. Germline V gives CDR1 SGHDT, CDR2 YYEEEE. The CDR3 runs to 14 residues. The chain recombines TRBV5-6 with TRBJ1-1; D is possibly TRBD1 (6 bases). What was sequenced was peripheral blood. The TCR originated in an adult who had HIV and had not received antiretroviral therapy, or was an uninfected healthy control (not recorded which). The CDR3 bases are TGTGCCAGCAGCCCCCCGGGCAGGGGCACTGAAGCTTTCTTT. It codes for CASSPPGRGTEAFF.